These 9 T cell receptor beta chains came from one sample sequenced in a study of cytomegalovirus exposure and HLA in healthy donors. The PCR contained 60 Vbeta and 13 Jbeta primers. TCRdb's table, derived via immunoSEQ multiplex PCR, lists solely in-frame clones and lacks some. The repertoire holds 200,000 or so clones, with around 84% as singletons. The sample taken for sequencing was PBMCs. The receptors stem from a woman in her 50s in good health and CMV-seropositive.

This chain uses TRBV12-5 with TRBJ2-7; tentative D call: TRBD1 (6 bases). Trimming stripped 0 bases from V and 3 bases from J, with 15 bases between. The CDR3 runs 16 residues. The germline V gene encodes CDR1 LGHNT and CDR2 FRNRAP. The CDR3, as DNA: TGTGCTAGTGGTTTGGTACAGGGCGATGGCTACTACGAGCAGTACTTC. Its protein is CASGLVQGDGYYEQYF.

The chain carries TRBV10-3 and TRBJ1-1; TRBD1 might be the D (5 bases). There are 12 residues in the CDR3. The germline CDR1 and CDR2 sequences are ENHRY and SYGVKD. Between the trimmed V and J ends, which lost 10 bases and 5 bases, there was a span of 14 bases. The CDR3, as DNA: TGTGCCACCTCCCCCAGGGAAACTGAAGCTTTCTTT. Amino acid sequence: CATSPRETEAFF.

This sequence joins TRBV7-3 and TRBJ2-2; a weak D match, TRBD1 (5 bases). The germline V gene has CDR1 SGHTA and CDR2 FQGTGA. CDR3 length: 13 amino acids. V was clipped by 5 bases and J by 6 bases, with 10 bases between them. The CDR3 protein is CASSHKGSGELFF. The CDR3 DNA reads TGTGCCAGCAGCCACAAGGGGTCCGGGGAGCTGTTTTTT.

For the CDR3, the DNA is TGTGCCAGCAGCGTAGGTCCGGGGGACTTAGCGGGGGGGTACACAGATACGCAGTATTTT. It translates to CASSVGPGDLAGGYTDTQYF. The rearrangement links TRBV9 to TRBJ2-3, with 11 bases aligning to TRBD2. CDR1 is SGDLS and CDR2 is YYNGEE in the germline V gene. The CDR3 is 20 amino acids. J gave up 2 bases and V 0 bases, and 14 bases lay outside the gene matches.

The chain employs TRBV14 and TRBJ2-1; a weak D match, TRBD2 (7 bases). The V end lost 0 bases, the J end lost 5 bases, and 11 bases lay between the germline ends. The CDR3 extends over 15 amino acids. Per germline, CDR1 SGHDN and CDR2 FVKESK. As DNA, the CDR3 is TGTGCCAGCAGCCAAGAGCGGGGGCTTAACAATGAGCAGTTCTTC. Translating it yields CASSQERGLNNEQFF.

This rearrangement joins TRBV15 to TRBJ1-6; 8 bases are shared with TRBD1. The V segment lost 3 bases and the J segment 7 bases; nucleotides outside the gene matches: 2. CDR3 length: 14 residues. Germline V gives CDR1 LNHNV, CDR2 YYDKDF (reference sequence). The CDR3 DNA follows: TGTGCCACCAGCAGTGGACAGGGCAATTCACCCCTCCACTTT. It specifies CATSSGQGNSPLHF.

This clone appeared a few times. V gene TRBV21-1 combines with J gene TRBJ1-2. TRBV21-1 has pseudogene status. CDR3 length: 15 residues. CDR3 sequence (DNA): TGTGCCAGCAGCCCCGGGAGGGGGCGTGGCTATGGCTACACCTTC. It specifies CASSPGRGRGYGYTF.

This chain links TRBV27 with TRBJ2-3; the match to TRBD2 covers 11 bases. Germline assignment: CDR1 MNHEY and CDR2 SMNVEV (reference sequence). The CDR3 extends over 13 amino acids. After removal of 6 bases from V and 6 bases from J, the junction contained 2 bases not matched to a gene. DNA of the CDR3: TGTGCCAGCAGATTAGCGGGAGGGGATACGCAGTATTTT. Encoded protein: CASRLAGGDTQYF.

The gene calls are TRBV14 and TRBJ1-2; 8 nucleotides line up with TRBD1. CDR1 is SGHDN and CDR2 is FVKESK in the germline V gene. V shed 5 bases and J 2 bases; nucleotides not matched to a gene: 4. This CDR3 is built from 14 residues. CDR3 in amino acids: CASSGTGENYGYTF. The CDR3 nucleotides are TGTGCCAGCAGCGGGACAGGAGAAAACTATGGCTACACCTTC.